This T cell receptor beta chain derives from a study of control samples from healthy donors and cancer patients. Sequencing used immunoSEQ multiplex PCR; TCRdb keeps in-frame clones, though not all of them. The sample contains 150,000 or so clones, around nine tenths of which appear only once. The ends were cut back, 6 bases at V and 9 bases at J, with 15 bases in the middle. Germline lookup yields CDR1 MDHEN and CDR2 SYDVKM. This CDR3 region has 14 residues. This receptor was obtained from a man aged 30-40 years in good health. The sample consisted of blood. This chain uses TRBV28 with TRBJ2-6, with D tentatively TRBD2 (5 bases). CDR3 sequence: CASRRAGDDNVLTF. Written as DNA, the CDR3 is TGTGCCAGCAGAAGGGCCGGGGATGACAACGTCCTGACTTTC.